This TCR beta chain was recovered during a study of blood T cell repertoires in COVID-19. Seattle's cohort entered during active infection and was followed longitudinally. Libraries were prepared by immunoSEQ multiplex PCR; TCRdb keeps only in-frame clonotypes and omits some of them. The data show hundreds of thousands of clones, about 82% seen once. The germline V gene has CDR1 LGHDT and CDR2 YNNKEL (reference sequence). Trimming at V came to 3 bases and at J to 6 bases, leaving 2 bases not matched to a gene. The CDR3 loop spans 14 amino acids. This clonotype was obtained from a woman of 80 years or more with COVID-19, enrolled during active disease. The sequenced material came from peripheral blood. The chain links TRBV3-1 (or the pseudogene TRBV3-2) to TRBJ1-6; 7 positions agree with TRBD1. CDR3 DNA: TGTGCCAGCAGCCAGGGACAGTCTAATTCACCCCTCCACTTT. Its protein is CASSQGQSNSPLHF.